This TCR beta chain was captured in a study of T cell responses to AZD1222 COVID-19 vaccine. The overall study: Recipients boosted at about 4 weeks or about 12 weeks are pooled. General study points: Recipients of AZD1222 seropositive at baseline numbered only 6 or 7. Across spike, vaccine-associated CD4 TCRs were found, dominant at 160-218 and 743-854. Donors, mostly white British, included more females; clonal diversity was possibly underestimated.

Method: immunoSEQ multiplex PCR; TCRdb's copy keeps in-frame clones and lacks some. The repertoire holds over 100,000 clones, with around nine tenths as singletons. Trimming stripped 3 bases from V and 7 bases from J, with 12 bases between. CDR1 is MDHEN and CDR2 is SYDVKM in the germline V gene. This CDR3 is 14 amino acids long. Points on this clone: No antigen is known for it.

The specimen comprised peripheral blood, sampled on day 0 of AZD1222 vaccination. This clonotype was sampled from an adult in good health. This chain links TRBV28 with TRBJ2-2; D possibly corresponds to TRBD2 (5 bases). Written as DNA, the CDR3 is TGTGCCAGCAGTTTGGGAGTAGAGGGCGGGGAGCTGTTTTTT. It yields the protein CASSLGVEGGELFF. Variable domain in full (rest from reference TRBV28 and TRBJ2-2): DVKVTQSSRYLVKRTGEKVFLECVQDMDHENMFWYRQDPGLGLRLIYFSYDVKMKEKGDIPEGYSVSREKKERFSLILESASTNQTSMYLCASSLGVEGGELFFGEGSRLTVL.